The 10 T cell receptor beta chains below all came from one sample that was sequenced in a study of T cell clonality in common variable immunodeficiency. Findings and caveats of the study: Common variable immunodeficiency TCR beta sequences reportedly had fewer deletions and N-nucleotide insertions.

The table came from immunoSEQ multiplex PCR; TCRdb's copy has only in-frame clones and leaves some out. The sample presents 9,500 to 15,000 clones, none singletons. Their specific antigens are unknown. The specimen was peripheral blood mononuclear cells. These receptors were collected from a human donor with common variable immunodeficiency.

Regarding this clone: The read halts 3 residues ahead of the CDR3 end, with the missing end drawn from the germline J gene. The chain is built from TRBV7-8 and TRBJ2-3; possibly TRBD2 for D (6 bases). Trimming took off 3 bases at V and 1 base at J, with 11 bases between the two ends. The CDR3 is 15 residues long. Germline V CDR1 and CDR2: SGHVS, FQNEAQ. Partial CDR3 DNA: TGTGCCAGCAGCTTCGAGGACTACGGCACAGATACG. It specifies CASSFEDYGTDT. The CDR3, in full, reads CASSFEDYGTDTQYF.

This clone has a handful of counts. CDR3 sequence: CAWSRGPAGFGNTIYF. CDR3 DNA, as far as it was read: TGTGCCTGGAGTCGTGGACCGGCGGGTTTTGGAAACACC. This chain uses TRBV30 with TRBJ1-3; no definite D call. The CDR3 end is not reached by the read, which stops 3 residues before it; the germline J gene fills it in. The CDR3 totals 16 residues. V was cut by 2 bases and J by 3 bases, with 17 bases left in between. Germline loops: CDR1 GTSNPN, CDR2 SVGIG (reference sequence).

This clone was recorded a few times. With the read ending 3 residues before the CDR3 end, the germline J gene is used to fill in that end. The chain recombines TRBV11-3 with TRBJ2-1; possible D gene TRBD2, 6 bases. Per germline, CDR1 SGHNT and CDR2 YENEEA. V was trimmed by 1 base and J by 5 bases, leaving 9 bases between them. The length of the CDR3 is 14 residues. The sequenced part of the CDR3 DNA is TGTGCCAGCAGCTTAGGGGGACTCGACAATGAG. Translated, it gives CASSLGGLDNE. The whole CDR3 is CASSLGGLDNEQFF.

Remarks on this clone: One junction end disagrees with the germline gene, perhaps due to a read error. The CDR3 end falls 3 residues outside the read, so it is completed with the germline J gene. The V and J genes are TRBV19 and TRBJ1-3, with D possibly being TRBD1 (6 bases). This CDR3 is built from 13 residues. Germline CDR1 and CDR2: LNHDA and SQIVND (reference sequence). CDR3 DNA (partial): TGTGCTAGTAGGGAGGGGGCTGGAAACACC. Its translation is CASREGAGNT. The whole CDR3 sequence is CASREGAGNTIYF.

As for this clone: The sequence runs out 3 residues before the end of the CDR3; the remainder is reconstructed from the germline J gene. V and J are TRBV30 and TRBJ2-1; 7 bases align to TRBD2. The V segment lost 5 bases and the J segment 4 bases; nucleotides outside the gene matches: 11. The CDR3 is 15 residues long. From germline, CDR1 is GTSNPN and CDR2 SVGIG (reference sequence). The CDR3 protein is CAWEARASGYNEQFF. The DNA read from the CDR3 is TGTGCCTGGGAGGCTAGGGCTAGCGGTTACAATGAG.

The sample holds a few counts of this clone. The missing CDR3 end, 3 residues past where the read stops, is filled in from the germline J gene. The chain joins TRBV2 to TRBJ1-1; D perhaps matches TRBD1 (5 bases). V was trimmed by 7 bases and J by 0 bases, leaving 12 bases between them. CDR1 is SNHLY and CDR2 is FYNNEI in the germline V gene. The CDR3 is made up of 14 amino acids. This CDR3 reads CASTGLIMNTEAFF. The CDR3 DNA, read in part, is TGTGCCAGCACGGGACTGATCATGAACACTGAA.

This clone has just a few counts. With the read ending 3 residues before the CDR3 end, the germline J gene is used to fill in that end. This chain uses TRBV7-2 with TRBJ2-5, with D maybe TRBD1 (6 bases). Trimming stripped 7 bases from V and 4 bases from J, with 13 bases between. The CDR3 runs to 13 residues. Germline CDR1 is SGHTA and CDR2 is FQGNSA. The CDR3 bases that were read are TGTGCCAGCACCATCCAAGGGGGAGAGACC. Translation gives CASTIQGGET. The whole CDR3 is CASTIQGGETQYF.

CDR3 in amino acids: CASSIGWGQGAQPQHF. CDR3 bases read: TGTGCCAGTAGTATAGGCTGGGGACAGGGGGCCCAGCCC. The rearrangement joins TRBV19 to TRBJ1-5; 12 bases line up with TRBD1. The read is 3 residues too short to cover the CDR3 end, so that end is filled in from the germline J gene. Losses at the gene ends were 1 base for V and 7 bases for J; bases not matched to a gene: 5. Germline lookup yields CDR1 LNHDA and CDR2 SQIVND (reference sequence). The CDR3 loop spans 16 amino acids.

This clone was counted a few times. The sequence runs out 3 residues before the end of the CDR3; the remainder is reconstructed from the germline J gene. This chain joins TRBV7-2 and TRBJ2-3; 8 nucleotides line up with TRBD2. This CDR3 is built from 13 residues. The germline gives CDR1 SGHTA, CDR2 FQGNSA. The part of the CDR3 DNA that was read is TGTGCCAGCAGCTTAGTCGTCGGGGGGGCG. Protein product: CASSLVVGGA. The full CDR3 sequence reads CASSLVVGGAQYF. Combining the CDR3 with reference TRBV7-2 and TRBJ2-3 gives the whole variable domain GAGVSQSPSNKVTEKGKDVELRCDPISGHTALYWYRQSLGQGLEFLIYFQGNSAPDKSGLPSDRFSAERTGGSVSTLTIQRTQQEDSAVYLCASSLVVGGAQYFGPGTRLTVL.

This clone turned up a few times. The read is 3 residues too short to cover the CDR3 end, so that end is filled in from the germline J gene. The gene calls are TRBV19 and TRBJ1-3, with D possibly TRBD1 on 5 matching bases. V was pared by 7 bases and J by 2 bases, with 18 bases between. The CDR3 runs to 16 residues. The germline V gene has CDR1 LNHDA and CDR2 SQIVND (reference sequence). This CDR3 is CASTPIGGSPGNTIYF. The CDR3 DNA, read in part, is TGTGCCAGTACCCCGATCGGGGGATCCCCTGGAAACACC.